This T cell receptor beta chain was sequenced during a study of blood T cell repertoires in COVID-19. The wider study: Samples taken during acute and convalescent COVID-19 were collected in the United States, Italy and Spain. From T cells, B-cell-depleted T cells, or PBMCs came the material, which was cDNA or gDNA.

Germline loops: CDR1 MNHNY, CDR2 SVGAGI (reference sequence). The CDR3 sequence is 13 residues long. Trimming took 8 bases from V and 4 from J; bases not matched to a gene: 6. How the authors handled the data: For nucleated cells, counts were estimated from reference gene primer amplification. Only in-frame clones appear in the TCRdb table, and some are missing; sequencing was by immunoSEQ multiplex PCR. From that table come the V and J calls and clone size; the DNA was used to work out D and trimming. The top ten hold about 13% of the sample, which has about 200,000 clones, 80% to 90% seen once. The source material was peripheral blood. This chain connects TRBV6-6 to TRBJ1-2, with 8 bases fitting TRBD1. This receptor was taken from a human donor in a cohort sampled during active COVID-19. CDR3 region: CASCPDRGYGYTF. The CDR3 nucleotides are TGTGCCAGCTGCCCCGACAGGGGCTATGGCTACACCTTC.